This T cell receptor beta chain was found in a study of OX40 agonist ivuxolimab in advanced cancers. About the study: Subjects had a mean age of about 60 years, with a range of about 23 to 79; less than 90% were male.

V was clipped by 0 bases and J by 6 bases, with 6 bases between them. The CDR3 is made up of 13 amino acids. Per the germline V gene, CDR1 is LNHDA and CDR2 is SQIVND (reference sequence). Libraries were prepared by immunoSEQ multiplex PCR; TCRdb keeps only in-frame clonotypes and omits some of them. Among more than 70,000 clones listed, approximately 78% were seen once. This clonotype was sampled from an adult with an advanced solid tumor such as melanoma, head and neck, liver or kidney cancer. Sequenced material: CD4+ or CD8+ T cells sorted from blood, taken in a trial of the OX40 agonist ivuxolimab. V usage is TRBV19 and J usage is TRBJ2-1; D is unresolved. The chain's CDR3 is CASSIDQINEQFF. DNA for the CDR3: TGTGCCAGTAGTATAGATCAGATCAATGAGCAGTTCTTC.